This entry lists 29 T cell receptor beta chains sequenced from one sample in a study of response to subunit inactivated influenza vaccine. MiXCR, run by TCRdb on the RT-PCR reads, gives a single entry per CDR3 protein. The sample has approximately 490,000 distinct CDR3 sequences; approximately 6.9% are singletons. Sequenced here: PBMCs from blood, sampled 23 months after vaccination. These receptors all stem from a man aged 50 to 75 who received an inactivated influenza vaccine.

In its sample, this clonotype was seen a few times. J is TRBJ2-1 and V is TRBV5-1; 8 nucleotides match TRBD2. V was pared by 0 bases and J by 8 bases, with 16 bases of the junction left unmatched. Germline V lookup: CDR1 SGHRS, CDR2 YFSETQ. The CDR3 totals 18 residues. In DNA form, the CDR3 reads TGCGCCAGCAGCTTGGTGGCCCTCTTCAGCGGGAGAGTGGATGAGCAGTTCTTC. Protein sequence: CASSLVALFSGRVDEQFF.

This clonotype was recorded many times. The chain couples TRBV12-3 or TRBV12-4 to TRBJ2-4; D remains unclear. Trimming shortened V by 3 bases and J by 0 bases, and 6 bases separated the two germline ends. The CDR3 has 14 residues. The CDR3 here is CASSLTVAKNIQYF. As DNA, the CDR3 is TGTGCCAGCAGTTTGACGGTAGCCAAAAACATTCAGTACTTC.

In its sample, this clonotype was seen many times. V gene TRBV25-1 combines with J gene TRBJ1-6, with D possibly matching TRBD1 (5 bases). This CDR3 is 13 amino acids long. V was shortened by 4 bases and J by 9 bases, with 10 bases between the two germline ends. CDR1 and CDR2 (germline): MGHDK, SYGVNS. CDR3 in DNA: TGTGCCAGCAGTGTGGCAAGGGGTTCACCCCTCCACTTT. It yields the protein CASSVARGSPLHF.

V usage is TRBV7-3 and J usage is TRBJ2-7, with D maybe TRBD2 (7 bases). The V gene lost 5 bases and the J gene lost 4 bases, with 18 bases spanning the gap. This CDR3 spans 15 amino acids. Germline CDR1 SGHTA, CDR2 FQGTGA. The CDR3 reads CASSPSGEGYYEQYF. The DNA for the CDR3 is TGTGCCAGCAGCCCGTCAGGGGAGGGCTATTACGAGCAGTACTTC.

The CDR3 is CSASRTGKDTEAFF. The CDR3, as DNA: TGCAGTGCTTCCCGGACAGGGAAAGATACTGAAGCTTTCTTT. This chain joins TRBV20-1 and TRBJ1-1, with TRBD1 matching 8 bases. Germline CDR1 DFQATT, CDR2 SNEGSKA (reference sequence). The CDR3 length is 14 residues. V lost 5 bases, J lost 5 bases, and 10 bases stayed unmatched.

The genes are TRBV7-2 and TRBJ1-6; D unclear. V was clipped by 4 bases and J by 9 bases, with 16 bases between them. The CDR3 spans 15 residues. Germline V CDR1 and CDR2: SGHTA, FQGNSA. CDR3 sequence (DNA): TGTGCCAGCAGCTGGGCCGGGAGGGTGGCTTCACCCCTCCACTTT. Translated, it gives CASSWAGRVASPLHF.

At least ten counts were recorded for this clonotype. V usage is TRBV20-1 and J usage is TRBJ1-3, with a tentative D call TRBD1 (6 bases). V lost 0 bases, J lost 0 bases, and 15 bases lay in between. Per germline, CDR1 DFQATT and CDR2 SNEGSKA (reference sequence). The CDR3 contains 17 residues. CDR3 amino acids: CSARDRRGYPSGNTIYF. CDR3 in DNA: TGCAGTGCTAGAGATCGGAGGGGGTATCCCTCTGGAAACACCATATATTTT.

V is TRBV6-2 or TRBV6-3 and J is TRBJ1-4; the match to TRBD1 covers 7 bases. Germline lookup yields CDR1 MNHEY and CDR2 SVGEGT. After removal of 2 bases from V and 7 bases from J, the junction contained 4 bases not matched to a gene. The CDR3 consists of 14 residues. CDR3 DNA: TGTGCCAGCAGTTACAGGGGGCTGGGTGAAAAACTGTTTTTT. Protein: CASSYRGLGEKLFF.

This clonotype was detected only a few times. V gene TRBV6-2 or TRBV6-3 combines with J gene TRBJ2-3; D might be TRBD1 or TRBD2, each matching 6 bases. The V gene lost 4 bases and the J gene lost 3 bases, with 17 bases spanning the gap. Per the germline V gene, CDR1 is MNHEY and CDR2 is SVGEGT. The CDR3 sequence is 16 residues long. CDR3 loop: CASSWRTVGGTDTQYF. The CDR3 region has the DNA TGTGCCAGCAGTTGGAGGACAGTCGGGGGAACAGATACGCAGTATTTT.

The rearrangement links TRBV4-3 to TRBJ1-5; no firm D call. The CDR3 totals 16 residues. Between the trimmed V and J ends, which lost 1 base and 0 bases, there was a span of 10 bases. CDR1 is LGHNA, CDR2 YSLEER, per germline. This CDR3 is CASSQGAEYSNQPQHF. The DNA of the CDR3 is TGCGCCAGCAGCCAAGGTGCAGAGTATAGCAATCAGCCCCAGCATTTT.

The rearrangement uses TRBV12-3 or TRBV12-4 and TRBJ2-1; D gene unclear. V gave up 7 bases and J gave up 9 bases, with 16 bases separating them. The CDR3 runs 13 residues. In DNA form, the CDR3 reads TGTGCCAGCACCCAAGGTAGAACGATTGAGCAGTTCTTC. Translated: CASTQGRTIEQFF.

The V call is TRBV28, the J call TRBJ1-1; D unresolved. This CDR3 is 13 amino acids long. Between the trimmed V and J ends, which lost 3 bases and 1 base, there was a span of 6 bases. CDR1 is MDHEN and CDR2 is SYDVKM in the germline V gene. CDR3 loop: CASSFDSNTEAFF. CDR3 coding DNA: TGTGCCAGCAGTTTTGACTCGAACACTGAAGCTTTCTTT.

There are a few counts of this clonotype. CDR3 loop: CASSLEVADTQYF. The CDR3 region has the DNA TGTGCCAGCAGCTTAGAGGTTGCAGATACGCAGTATTTT. The chain links TRBV7-2 to TRBJ2-3; D remains unclear. CDR1 is SGHTA, CDR2 FQGNSA, per germline. Trimming left V 1 base short and J 4 bases short, with 6 bases between. The CDR3 has 13 residues.

The J gene is TRBJ2-1, the V gene TRBV11-2, with TRBD2 identical over 13 bases. Germline CDR1 and CDR2: SGHAT and FQNNGV. The ends lost 2 bases at V and 2 bases at J; junction bases unmatched: 9. This CDR3 region has 19 residues. The CDR3 bases are TGTGCCAGCAGCTTAAGGACTAGCGGGAGTGATCTTACCTACAATGAGCAGTTCTTC. Encoded protein: CASSLRTSGSDLTYNEQFF. Full variable domain (outside the CDR3, taken from reference TRBV11-2 and TRBJ2-1): EAGVAQSPRYKIIEKRQSVAFWCNPISGHATLYWYQQILGQGPKLLIQFQNNGVVDDSQLPKDRFSAERLKGVDSTLKIQPAKLEDSAVYLCASSLRTSGSDLTYNEQFFGPGTRLTVL.

This clonotype was seen many times. The chain carries TRBV27 and TRBJ2-2; unclear D gene. Trimming pared 8 bases from V and 5 bases from J, leaving 9 bases between. The length of the CDR3 is 12 residues. Germline V gene lookup returns CDR1 MNHEY and CDR2 SMNVEV (reference sequence). CDR3 nucleotide sequence: TGTGCCAGCGGTAAAAGGACCGGGGAGCTGTTTTTT. Its protein product is CASGKRTGELFF.

This clonotype was observed a handful of times. The chain employs TRBV5-6 and TRBJ2-2; the D is unclear. The germline gives CDR1 SGHDT, CDR2 YYEEEE. The CDR3 covers 14 residues. V gave up 4 bases and J gave up 6 bases, with 13 bases separating them. This CDR3 reads CASSPIKGSGELFF. The CDR3 DNA is TGTGCCAGCAGCCCTATCAAAGGTTCCGGGGAGCTGTTTTTT.

This clonotype was recorded a few times. This sequence joins TRBV20-1 and TRBJ1-5; 10 bases line up with TRBD1. This CDR3 spans 14 amino acids. V dropped 5 bases and J dropped 7; count of bases not matched to a gene: 8. CDR1 and CDR2 from the germline V gene are DFQATT and SNEGSKA (reference sequence). CDR3 sequence: CSAQTGGGGQPQHF. Here the CDR3 DNA reads TGCAGTGCTCAGACAGGGGGCGGGGGCCAGCCCCAGCATTTT.

A few counts support this clonotype. This chain connects TRBV24-1 to TRBJ2-3; the match to TRBD2 covers 8 bases. V lost 9 bases, J lost 5 bases, and 9 bases stayed unmatched. The CDR3 contains 14 residues. The V gene's germline CDR1 is KGHDR and CDR2 SFDVKD. This CDR3 reads CATGANLAGDTQYF. The CDR3, as DNA: TGTGCCACCGGCGCGAATCTAGCGGGAGATACGCAGTATTTT.

The chain has TRBV12-3 or TRBV12-4 and TRBJ1-6; 8 bases agree with TRBD1. The V gene end was trimmed by 5 bases and the J gene end by 10 bases; junction bases not matched to a gene: 4. This CDR3 is built from 13 residues. CDR3 in amino acids: CASSAYRGSPLHF. For the CDR3, the DNA is TGTGCCAGCAGTGCATACAGGGGGTCACCCCTCCACTTT.

This chain uses TRBV12-3 or TRBV12-4 with TRBJ2-2; D is uncertain. The V end lost 1 base, the J end lost 2 bases, and 11 bases lay between the germline ends. The CDR3 totals 16 residues. The CDR3 here is CASSLVSEYNTGELFF. CDR3 bases: TGTGCCAGCAGTTTAGTGAGTGAATACAACACCGGGGAGCTGTTTTTT.

This clonotype appeared a few times. The chain carries TRBV10-3 and TRBJ2-4, with D perhaps matching TRBD1 or TRBD2 (5 bases each). CDR1 is ENHRY and CDR2 is SYGVKD in the germline V gene. The CDR3 is made up of 15 amino acids. Trimming took 3 bases from V and 0 from J, leaving 9 bases between them. CDR3 residues: CAISDPGTAKNIQYF. For the CDR3, the DNA is TGTGCCATCAGTGACCCAGGGACAGCCAAAAACATTCAGTACTTC.

This clonotype occurred many times. The J gene is TRBJ2-7, the V gene TRBV14; TRBD1 might be the D (5 bases). The CDR3 length is 14 residues. Germline V gene data show CDR1 as SGHDN and CDR2 as FVKESK. Deletions cut 4 bases from V and 1 base from J, with 11 bases between. The CDR3 spells CASSRQGISYEQYF. CDR3 in DNA: TGTGCCAGCAGCCGTCAGGGAATTTCCTACGAGCAGTACTTC.

This clonotype has only a few counts. The chain links TRBV7-9 to TRBJ2-3; 12 positions agree with TRBD2. Germline V gives CDR1 SEHNR, CDR2 FQNEAQ (reference sequence). The CDR3 totals 16 residues. After removal of 1 base from V and 4 bases from J, the junction contained 3 bases not matched to a gene. Here the CDR3 DNA reads TGTGCCAGCAGCTTAGGGACTAGCGGGAACCCAGATACGCAGTATTTT. It codes for CASSLGTSGNPDTQYF.

This clonotype has more than one count but fewer than ten. The chain uses TRBV25-1 and TRBJ2-1; D ambiguous. CDR1 is MGHDK, CDR2 SYGVNS, per germline. V was cut by 5 bases and J by 13 bases, with 12 bases left in between. This CDR3 region has 11 residues. CDR3 amino acids: CASSSAQRQFF. Here the CDR3 DNA reads TGTGCCAGCAGTTCTGCGCAGAGACAGTTCTTC.

This clonotype has more than one count but fewer than ten. The rearrangement links TRBV6-1 to TRBJ2-7; 10 bases map to TRBD1. The junction had 5 bases not matched to a gene; V was cut back by 6 bases and J by 0 bases. In germline, CDR1 is MNHNS, CDR2 SASEGT. The CDR3 extends over 15 amino acids. As DNA, the CDR3 is TGTGCCAGCAGACAGACAGGGGGCAACTCCTACGAGCAGTACTTC. Its translation: CASRQTGGNSYEQYF.

This clonotype was observed a handful of times. This chain connects TRBV24-1 to TRBJ1-2; the match to TRBD1 covers 7 bases. Per the germline V gene, CDR1 is KGHDR and CDR2 is SFDVKD. CDR3 length: 15 residues. The J segment lost 4 bases and the V segment lost 4 bases, leaving 8 bases of the junction unmatched. CDR3 amino acids: CATSEEGTAFYGYTF. The CDR3 coding sequence is TGTGCCACCAGTGAGGAAGGGACAGCTTTCTATGGCTACACCTTC.

CDR3 protein: CASSLLGGEGEQYF. In nucleotides, the CDR3 is TGTGCCAGCAGTCTCCTTGGAGGGGAAGGCGAGCAGTACTTC. The V and J genes are TRBV6-2 or TRBV6-3 and TRBJ2-7; a weak D match, TRBD2 (6 bases). CDR1 and CDR2 from the germline V gene are MNHEY and SVGEGT. Trimming took off 5 bases at V and 6 bases at J, with 17 bases between the two ends. This CDR3 is built from 14 residues.

This clonotype was detected only a few times. CDR3 in amino acids: CASSLRMGETQYF. The CDR3 DNA reads as TGTGCCAGCAGCCTTCGGATGGGGGAGACCCAGTACTTC. The rearrangement joins TRBV3-1 to TRBJ2-5, with D unclear. CDR1 and CDR2 (germline): LGHDT, YNNKEL (reference sequence). The length of the CDR3 is 13 residues. V gave up 4 bases and J gave up 5 bases, with 11 bases separating them.

This clonotype was seen ten or more times. The chain couples TRBV20-1 to TRBJ2-1, with 7 positions matching TRBD2. There are 14 residues in the CDR3. Germline trimming cut 6 bases from V and 8 bases from J; bases unmatched to any gene: 13. Germline-derived CDR1 and CDR2 are DFQATT and SNEGSKA (reference sequence). The CDR3 is CSANSGSGGDEQFF. CDR3 nucleotide sequence: TGCAGTGCGAATAGCGGGTCCGGCGGTGATGAGCAGTTCTTC.